A selection of T cell receptor beta chains follows, all from one sample in a study of T cell repertoires in cytomegalovirus infection. TCRdb reanalysed the reads using MiXCR and keeps one entry per CDR3 protein. The sample lists 550,000 to 700,000 distinct CDR3 sequences, 35% to 50% occurring once. For these TCRs, the target antigens are not known. The source was cultured PBMCs, collected from culture after CMV antigen stimulation. The receptors stem from a human donor in good health (CMV status not recorded). Some clones in this sample may be carry-over from other donors' samples. The CDR3 runs from the conserved cysteine through the conserved F or W. A D gene is named only where the DNA matches it firmly. Not every row has a clone size; where given, it reads once, few, many or a size class.

clone_size d_call j_call v_call cdr3_aa cdr3_nt
- TRBD2 TRBJ2-5 TRBV20-1 CSAIQIAGGSSAETQYF TGCAGTGCCATACAAATAGCGGGGGGATCCTCGGCGGAGACCCAGTACTTC
- TRBD1 TRBJ2-6 TRBV28 CASRAGGGTGANVLTF TGTGCCAGCAGGGCAGGGGGCGGGACTGGGGCCAACGTCCTGACTTTC
- TRBD1 TRBJ1-2 TRBV29-1 CSVDSGTAYGYTF TGCAGCGTTGACTCCGGGACAGCCTATGGCTACACCTTC
- TRBD2 TRBJ2-5 TRBV12-3/TRBV12-4 CASSSPRTSGRYQETQYF TGTGCCAGCAGTTCCCCACGGACTAGCGGGAGGTACCAAGAGACCCAGTACTTC
once TRBD1 TRBJ2-7 TRBV20-1 CSASARGLLEQYF TGCAGTGCTAGTGCCAGGGGGCTCCTCGAGCAGTACTTC
- - TRBJ2-3 TRBV6-2/TRBV6-3 CASSYSGFGGPDTQYF TGTGCCAGCAGCTACTCCGGATTCGGAGGGCCAGATACGCAGTATTTT
- - TRBJ1-1 TRBV10-3 CAISEGRGSTEAFF TGTGCCATCAGTGAGGGCAGGGGTTCCACTGAAGCTTTCTTT
few TRBD2 TRBJ2-1 TRBV7-8 CASSLARLAGVSEQFF TGTGCCAGCAGCTTAGCTCGACTAGCGGGAGTGAGTGAGCAGTTCTTC
- TRBD2 TRBJ2-3 TRBV6-8 CATTSGRDTDTQYF TGTGCCACTACTAGCGGGAGGGACACAGATACGCAGTATTTT
once - TRBJ1-2 TRBV5-3 CASSLVLDRLNYGYTF TGTGCCAGCAGCTTGGTTCTTGACCGACTCAACTATGGCTACACCTTC
few TRBD1 TRBJ1-5 TRBV18 CASSPGTALRGNQPQHF TGTGCCAGCTCACCAGGGACAGCCCTTAGGGGCAATCAGCCCCAGCATTTT
few - TRBJ1-6 TRBV7-4 CASSTRSGAGSPLHF TGTGCCAGCAGCACGCGGTCGGGGGCGGGTTCACCCCTCCACTTT
- - TRBJ2-3 TRBV5-1 CASSQVADTQYF TGCGCCAGCAGCCAGGTGGCAGATACGCAGTATTTT
few - TRBJ2-7 TRBV10-3 CAIGPNGHEQYF TGTGCCATCGGGCCAAATGGACACGAGCAGTACTTC